This T cell receptor beta chain was sequenced in a study of blood T cell repertoires in COVID-19. Using immunoSEQ multiplex PCR, the repertoire was profiled, and TCRdb retains in-frame clones only, with some absent. The sample has 150,000 to 200,000 clones; 88% are singletons. CDR1 MGHRA and CDR2 YSYEKL come from the germline V gene. The CDR3 is 15 amino acids. V trimming: 2 bases; J trimming: 3 bases; junction bases outside the gene matches: 5. This TCR was recovered from a woman younger than 35 who had recovered from COVID-19. This sequence joins TRBV4-1 and TRBJ2-7; 9 nucleotides line up with TRBD1. The sample was PBMCs or T cells enriched from blood (not recorded which). CDR3 amino acids: CASSQSWTGVYEQYF. In DNA, the CDR3 is TGCGCCAGCAGCCAATCCTGGACAGGGGTCTACGAGCAGTACTTC.